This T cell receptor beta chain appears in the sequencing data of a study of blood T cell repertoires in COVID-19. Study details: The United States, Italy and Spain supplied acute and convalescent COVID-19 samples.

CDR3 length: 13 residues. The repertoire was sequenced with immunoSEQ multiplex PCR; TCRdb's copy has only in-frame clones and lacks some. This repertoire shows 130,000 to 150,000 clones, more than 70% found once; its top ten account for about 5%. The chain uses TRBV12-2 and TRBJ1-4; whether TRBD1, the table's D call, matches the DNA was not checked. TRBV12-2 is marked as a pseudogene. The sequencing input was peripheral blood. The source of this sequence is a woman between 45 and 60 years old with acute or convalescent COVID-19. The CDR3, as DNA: TGTGCAACCCTGACAGCGAGGCCTGAAAAACTGTTTTTT. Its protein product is CATLTARPEKLFF.